The 12 T cell receptor beta chains listed next were all sequenced from one sample in a study of T-cell reconstitution after alpha-beta-depleted transplantation in children. The TCRbeta library incorporated unique molecular identifiers. TCRdb passed the PCR reads through MiXCR, listing each CDR3 protein once. The repertoire holds about 370,000 distinct CDR3 sequences, with roughly 21% as singletons. Sequenced material: PBMCs from the stem cell graft donor, taken from the stem cell graft. These receptors were obtained from a human donor who donated a stem cell graft to a child with acute myeloid leukemia.

This clonotype was counted between two and nine times. This chain uses TRBV5-1 with TRBJ1-3, with D tentatively TRBD1 (6 bases). Germline V CDR1 and CDR2: SGHRS, YFSETQ. Trimming left V 0 bases short and J 0 bases short, with 10 bases between. The CDR3 has 16 residues. The CDR3 sequence is CASSLGQESSGNTIYF. Written as DNA, the CDR3 is TGCGCCAGCAGCTTGGGACAGGAGAGCTCTGGAAACACCATATATTTT.

The gene calls are TRBV10-3 and TRBJ2-1; 7 positions match TRBD2. Germline trimming cut 0 bases from V and 9 bases from J; bases unmatched to any gene: 20. This CDR3 comprises 19 residues. Germline lookup yields CDR1 ENHRY and CDR2 SYGVKD. DNA for the CDR3: TGTGCCATCAGTGAGTCGTCTGGCAGCGGACTAGGATCGTTAGGTGAGCAGTTCTTC. Its protein product is CAISESSGSGLGSLGEQFF.

This clonotype was seen a few times. This chain joins TRBV24-1 and TRBJ2-1, with 13 nucleotides matching TRBD2. J was trimmed by 4 bases and V by 5 bases; bases with no gene match: 1. The CDR3 consists of 15 residues. Germline V gene sequence: CDR1 KGHDR, CDR2 SFDVKD. The CDR3 DNA follows: TGTGCCACCAGTGTGACTAGCGGGAGGTACAATGAGCAGTTCTTC. Its translation: CATSVTSGRYNEQFF.

The rearrangement links TRBV5-1 to TRBJ2-7; the D is unclear. The germline gives CDR1 SGHRS, CDR2 YFSETQ. The CDR3 is made up of 12 amino acids. Trimming stripped 6 bases from V and 0 bases from J, with 7 bases between. In DNA form, the CDR3 reads TGCGCCAGCACTGGCTACTCCTACGAGCAGTACTTC. Residues: CASTGYSYEQYF.

V is TRBV3-1 and J is TRBJ1-1; D is undetermined. The CDR3 consists of 11 residues. Germline V lookup: CDR1 LGHDT, CDR2 YNNKEL (reference sequence). Trimming stripped 7 bases from V and 8 bases from J, with 11 bases between. CDR3 protein: CASTSVGEAFF. In DNA form, the CDR3 reads TGTGCCAGCACCTCAGTGGGCGAAGCTTTCTTT.

The chain is built from TRBV6-5 and TRBJ2-5; D is possibly TRBD1 or TRBD2 (6 bases each). Germline values: CDR1 MNHEY, CDR2 SVGAGI. The germline V and J ends were trimmed by 8 bases and 12 bases, with 16 bases remaining between them. The CDR3 totals 11 residues. As DNA, the CDR3 is TGTGCCAGCGCCACGTGGGGGGCTAAGTACTTC. Translating gives CASATWGAKYF.

The chain couples TRBV12-3 or TRBV12-4 to TRBJ2-3, with TRBD2 as a possible D gene (6 bases). The length of the CDR3 is 15 residues. The ends were cut back, 4 bases at V and 1 base at J, with 12 bases in the middle. CDR3 bases: TGTGCCAGCAGTTGGAGCGGAGGGGGCACAGATACGCAGTATTTT. Encoded protein: CASSWSGGGTDTQYF.

This clonotype was picked up a small number of times. The J gene is TRBJ2-7, the V gene TRBV4-1, with unresolved D. The CDR3 spans 15 residues. In germline, CDR1 is MGHRA, CDR2 YSYEKL. Trimming pared 1 base from V and 2 bases from J, leaving 12 bases between. CDR3 bases: TGCGCCAGCAGCCAAGTATCACCTGGGCCCTACGAGCAGTACTTC. This gives the protein CASSQVSPGPYEQYF.

This chain connects TRBV6-1 to TRBJ2-1, with 11 bases matching TRBD2. Germline V gives CDR1 MNHNS, CDR2 SASEGT. With 6 bases clipped from V and 5 bases from J, the junction kept 9 bases outside the gene matches. CDR3 size: 16 residues. The CDR3 nucleotides are TGTGCCAGCAGGCGAACAGGGACTAGCGGACACAATGAGCAGTTCTTC. Protein product: CASRRTGTSGHNEQFF.

J is TRBJ2-5 and V is TRBV13, with a possible D match to TRBD1 (7 bases). V was clipped by 5 bases and J by 4 bases, with 14 bases between them. Looked up from germline, CDR1 is PRHDT and CDR2 is FYEKMQ (reference sequence). The CDR3 sequence is 14 residues long. The CDR3 DNA follows: TGTGCCAGCAGCCAGGGGGGCCAAGGAGAGACCCAGTACTTC. It is translated as CASSQGGQGETQYF. Looking up the rest from reference TRBV13 and TRBJ2-5 gives the full variable domain: AAGVIQSPRHLIKEKRETATLKCYPIPRHDTVYWYQQGPGQDPQFLISFYEKMQSDKGSIPDRFSAQQFSDYHSELNMSSLELGDSALYFCASSQGGQGETQYFGPGTRLLVL.

The J gene is TRBJ1-2, the V gene TRBV6-1; D call uncertain. Trimming shortened V by 6 bases and J by 6 bases, and 20 bases separated the two germline ends. This CDR3 is 15 amino acids long. The germline V gene has CDR1 MNHNS and CDR2 SASEGT. CDR3 DNA: TGTGCCAGCAGCCCTACTTTTGGACTCGAGAATGGCTACACCTTC. Protein sequence: CASSPTFGLENGYTF.

This clonotype was detected many times. The rearrangement uses TRBV20-1 and TRBJ2-1; 13 nucleotides match TRBD2. The germline gives CDR1 DFQATT, CDR2 SNEGSKA (reference sequence). CDR3 length equals 16 residues. V shed 4 bases and J 9 bases; nucleotides not matched to a gene: 12. CDR3 protein: CSAKRETSGGRGEQFF. CDR3 in DNA: TGCAGTGCTAAAAGGGAGACTAGCGGGGGGAGGGGTGAGCAGTTCTTC.